The source of this T cell receptor beta chain is a study of blood T cell repertoires in COVID-19. Study information: Samples came from the United States, Italy and Spain, spanning acute and convalescent COVID-19. Sources were T cells, B-cell-depleted T cells, or PBMCs; the material itself was cDNA or gDNA.

Authors' methods: Estimation of nucleated cell counts was performed using reference gene primer amplification. Produced via immunoSEQ multiplex PCR; TCRdb's table is partial and in-frame only. The DNA gave D and trimming, while V, J and clone size come from that table. Of 250,000 to 300,000 clones listed, approximately 89% are singletons. Germline CDR1 is SGHRS and CDR2 is YFSETQ. This CDR3 is built from 16 residues. V lost 1 base to trimming and J lost 3 bases; unmatched junction nucleotides: 3. Patients in Seattle were enrolled during active infection, then followed longitudinally. The chain uses TRBV5-1 and TRBJ2-1, with 11 nucleotides matching TRBD2. This TCR came from a woman aged 25-40 years with COVID-19, enrolled during active disease. Sequencing input: peripheral blood. The CDR3 loop reads CASSLTGTSGYNEQFF. The CDR3 bases are TGCGCCAGCAGCTTGACCGGGACTAGCGGCTACAATGAGCAGTTCTTC. Together with reference TRBV5-1 and TRBJ2-1, the CDR3 gives the full variable domain: KAGVTQTPRYLIKTRGQQVTLSCSPISGHRSVSWYQQTPGQGLQFLFEYFSETQRNKGNFPGRFSGRQFSNSRSEMNVSTLELGDSALYLCASSLTGTSGYNEQFFGPGTRLTVL.